This TCR beta chain emerged from a study of blood T cell repertoires in COVID-19. Here immunoSEQ multiplex PCR was the method, and the copy in TCRdb shows in-frame clones only, minus some. The sample lists a few hundred thousand clones; 70% to 90% were seen once. The germline V and J ends were trimmed by 3 bases and 5 bases, with 10 bases remaining between them. Germline values: CDR1 KGHSH, CDR2 LQKENI. This CDR3 is built from 14 residues. The sequenced material came from peripheral blood. The sequence came from a man aged 18 to 30 with COVID-19, enrolled during active disease. The chain carries TRBV18 and TRBJ1-4, with D possibly matching TRBD1 (6 bases). This CDR3 is CASSPIDRNEKLFF. DNA for the CDR3: TGTGCCAGCTCACCCATCGACAGGAATGAAAAACTGTTTTTT.